The present T cell receptor (beta chain) was sequenced within a study of cytomegalovirus exposure and HLA in healthy donors. Amplification used 60 Vbeta primers and 13 Jbeta primers. Data came from immunoSEQ multiplex PCR; TCRdb stores just in-frame clones and leaves some out. The sample contains some 150,000 clones, roughly two thirds of which appear only once. This CDR3 has 15 residues. V was clipped by 4 bases and J by 1 base; unmatched bases: 3. The germline CDR1 and CDR2 sequences are SEHNR and FQNEAQ (reference sequence). This sequence was found in a woman aged 25 to 39 in good health and CMV-seronegative. The rearrangement uses TRBV7-9 and TRBJ2-7, with 11 bases that match TRBD2. Sequencing was performed on PBMCs. Here the CDR3 DNA reads TGTGCCAGCAGCTCTAGCGGGAGGTGGTCCTACGAGCAGTACTTC. Translation: CASSSSGRWSYEQYF.